The sequence of this T cell receptor beta chain was determined in a study of vaccination and CD4 T cells after COVID-19. A few counts support this clonotype. Its antigen is not known. As for treatment: roughly 10-day PBMC culture with coronavirus spike peptide pools or control peptides (ViraFEST assay). Sequenced with the Oncomine TCR Beta short-read assay was DNA taken from cultured CD4+ T cells. TCRdb reprocessed the PCR reads with MiXCR, giving one entry per CDR3 protein. Of 20,000 to 25,000 distinct CDR3 sequences listed, under 80% were seen once; the top ten hold more than 20%. Germline V gene data show CDR1 as SNHLY and CDR2 as FYNNEI. The germline V and J ends were trimmed by 4 bases and 1 base, with 7 bases remaining between them. CDR3 length equals 13 residues.

Sequenced here: CD4+ T cells from blood, cultured in vitro, sampled before SARS-CoV-2 vaccination. This chain connects TRBV2 to TRBJ1-1, with a possible D match to TRBD1 (5 bases). This receptor was taken from a human donor who received a COVID-19 vaccine. The CDR3 reads CASSVTGNTEAFF. Here the CDR3 DNA reads TGTGCCAGCAGTGTAACAGGGAACACTGAAGCTTTCTTT.